The 15 T cell receptor beta chains presented below share a single source sample, sequenced in a study of vaccination effects on CD4 cells after COVID-19. Before any sequencing was done, the ViraFEST assay used viral peptide pools to expand antigen-specific CD4+ T cells. At the end of about ten days of culture, CD4+ T cells were isolated. The vaccine given was either BNT162b2 or mRNA-1273, in two doses. TCRdb's table, derived via immunoSEQ multiplex PCR, lists solely in-frame clones and lacks some. This table holds around 24,000 clones, around 74% found once. Antigens for these TCRs are unknown. Specimen: CD4+ T cells from PBMCs cultured with HCoV-NL63 spike peptides, collected after COVID-19 vaccination. These receptors all stem from a human donor who received a COVID-19 vaccine.

This sequence joins TRBV6-4 and TRBJ2-2; D perhaps matches TRBD1 (6 bases). Trimming left V 4 bases short and J 1 base short, with 10 bases between. CDR1 and CDR2 from the germline V gene are MRHNA and SNTAGT. This CDR3 spans 15 amino acids. As DNA, the CDR3 is TGTGCCAGCAGTGCGGGACACCTGAACACCGGGGAGCTGTTTTTT. This codes for CASSAGHLNTGELFF.

The chain recombines TRBV4-2 with TRBJ2-2, with D possibly matching TRBD2 (5 bases). Germline V gene sequence: CDR1 LGHNA, CDR2 YNFKEQ. V was trimmed by 1 base and J by 5 bases, leaving 8 bases between them. The CDR3 sequence is 14 residues long. CDR3 in amino acids: CASSQVTGTGELFF. CDR3 in DNA: TGTGCCAGCAGCCAAGTCACGGGAACCGGGGAGCTGTTTTTT.

This clone has more than one count but fewer than ten. The chain carries TRBV2 and TRBJ2-1; 8 bases are a match to TRBD2. CDR3 length: 16 residues. Germline CDR1 is SNHLY and CDR2 is FYNNEI. Trimming cost V 6 bases and J 4 bases; bases outside gene matches: 11. As DNA, the CDR3 is TGTGCCAGCAGCCTTTCCCGCGGGGGGACATACAATGAGCAGTTCTTC. Its protein is CASSLSRGGTYNEQFF. The variable domain in full, with the rest retrieved from reference TRBV2 and TRBJ2-1, is EPEVTQTPSHQVTQMGQEVILRCVPISNHLYFYWYRQILGQKVEFLVSFYNNEISEKSEIFDDQFSVERPDGSNFTLKIRSTKLEDSAMYFCASSLSRGGTYNEQFFGPGTRLTVL.

The rearrangement links TRBV9 to TRBJ2-2; the D gene could be TRBD1 or TRBD2 (6 bases each). This CDR3 comprises 17 residues. Trimming shortened V by 3 bases and J by 6 bases, and 21 bases separated the two germline ends. Germline CDR1 and CDR2: SGDLS and YYNGEE. In DNA, the CDR3 is TGTGCCAGCAGCGCCAACCCTGCGTTCGGGGGCGCCGGGGAGCTGTTTTTT. It is translated as CASSANPAFGGAGELFF.

The J gene is TRBJ2-5, the V gene TRBV28; 9 bases line up with TRBD2. CDR3 length: 14 residues. The junction had 6 bases not matched to a gene; V was cut back by 5 bases and J by 5 bases. Germline loops: CDR1 MDHEN, CDR2 SYDVKM. CDR3 coding DNA: TGTGCCAGCAGTCCTTTTAGCGGGAGCGAGACCCAGTACTTC. This gives the protein CASSPFSGSETQYF.

This chain uses TRBV13 with TRBJ2-6, with D possibly matching TRBD1 (6 bases). Germline V gene data show CDR1 as PRHDT and CDR2 as FYEKMQ (reference sequence). V was cut by 2 bases and J by 3 bases, with 14 bases left in between. The CDR3 loop spans 17 amino acids. CDR3 sequence: CASSLRTGRVGANVLTF. CDR3 nucleotides: TGTGCCAGCAGCTTACGAACAGGGAGAGTTGGGGCCAACGTCCTGACTTTC.

The rearrangement joins TRBV28 to TRBJ1-4; TRBD1 might be the D (6 bases). V lost 2 bases, J lost 8 bases, and 15 bases lay in between. Germline V gene lookup returns CDR1 MDHEN and CDR2 SYDVKM. This CDR3 spans 15 amino acids. The CDR3 protein is CASSLPTGRREKLFF. The CDR3 nucleotides read TGTGCCAGCAGTTTACCTACAGGGCGGAGGGAAAAACTGTTTTTT.

The chain joins TRBV4-2 to TRBJ1-2, with 7 bases fitting TRBD1. Per germline, CDR1 LGHNA and CDR2 YNFKEQ. The length of the CDR3 is 15 residues. V was pared by 5 bases and J by 1 base, with 7 bases of the junction left unmatched. CDR3 sequence (DNA): TGTGCCAGCAGCACCTGGGACAGCGGTAACTATGGCTACACCTTC. Protein sequence: CASSTWDSGNYGYTF.

The rearrangement uses TRBV5-6 and TRBJ1-1; weak D call: TRBD1 (6 bases). Germline-derived CDR1 and CDR2 are SGHDT and YYEEEE. This CDR3 comprises 14 residues. Trimming took 4 bases from V and 4 from J, leaving 14 bases between them. CDR3 region: CASSRQAGITEAFF. CDR3 sequence (DNA): TGTGCCAGCAGCCGACAGGCAGGGATCACTGAAGCTTTCTTT.

The chain combines TRBV6-2 or TRBV6-3 with TRBJ1-2, with 9 bases identical to TRBD1. Germline CDR1 MNHEY, CDR2 SVGEGT. The CDR3 is 14 amino acids. With V trimmed by 6 bases and J by 2 bases, 4 bases remained unmatched. In nucleotides, the CDR3 is TGTGCCAGCAGCCACAGGGGGCTAAACTATGGCTACACCTTC. It translates to CASSHRGLNYGYTF.

V and J are TRBV5-6 and TRBJ2-7; D is unclear. Germline CDR1 reads SGHDT; CDR2 reads YYEEEE. V lost 4 bases and J lost 0, with 8 bases in between. This CDR3 region has 13 residues. The CDR3 DNA sequence: TGTGCCAGCAGCACGGCTAGCTCCTACGAGCAGTACTTC. This encodes CASSTASSYEQYF.

This chain uses TRBV5-6 with TRBJ1-6; possible D gene TRBD1, 5 bases. V lost 2 bases and J lost 9, with 12 bases in between. CDR1 is SGHDT, CDR2 YYEEEE, per germline. This CDR3 is built from 14 residues. CDR3 nucleotides: TGTGCCAGCAGCTTTTCAGGGAGCGGTTCACCCCTCCACTTT. It translates to CASSFSGSGSPLHF.

This clone was observed a handful of times. CDR3 protein: CASTRIGGEGTEAFF. CDR3 in DNA: TGTGCCAGCACCAGAATAGGGGGGGAAGGAACTGAAGCTTTCTTT. The chain links TRBV7-9 to TRBJ1-1, with D maybe TRBD1 (6 bases). Trimming took 7 bases from V and 5 from J, leaving 20 bases between them. The CDR3 runs to 15 residues. Germline-derived CDR1 and CDR2 are SEHNR and FQNEAQ (reference sequence).

The rearrangement links TRBV21-1 to TRBJ2-5; the table's D call TRBD1 went unverified against the DNA. TRBV21-1 is deemed a pseudogene. This CDR3 contains 15 residues. CDR3 protein: CASPKGGRGRETQYF. The CDR3 DNA follows: TGTGCCAGCCCAAAAGGGGGCAGGGGTAGGGAGACCCAGTACTTC.

The chain couples TRBV3-1 (or the pseudogene TRBV3-2) to TRBJ1-2; a weak D match, TRBD1 (5 bases). The V gene lost 10 bases and the J gene lost 4 bases, with 10 bases spanning the gap. The germline CDR1 and CDR2 sequences are LGHDT and YNNKEL (reference sequence). The CDR3 sequence is 11 residues long. CDR3 nucleotides: TGTGCCACCCTCGGGGGCTATGGCTACACCTTC. It yields the protein CATLGGYGYTF.